This is a list of T cell receptor beta chains from one sample in a study of blood T cell repertoires in COVID-19. The data were produced by immunoSEQ multiplex PCR, yet TCRdb's version contains in-frame clones alone and is incomplete. Among approximately 70,000 clones listed, more than 75% were seen once. Specimen: peripheral blood. The receptors come from a human donor in a cohort sampled during active COVID-19. Both conserved end residues are part of each CDR3. The D gene is left open where the match is weak. The size of a clone is reported for some rows only, either as once, few or many, or as a class for expanded clones.

CDR3 DNA: TGTGCCAGTAGTATACTCGGTTCTGATGGCTACACCTTC
CDR3 protein: CASSILGSDGYTF
clone size: .
D gene: .
J gene: TRBJ1-2
V gene: TRBV19
CDR3 length: 13

CDR3 DNA: TGTGCCACCCTGGGGGGGGTTTGGGGCTACACCTTC
CDR3 protein: CATLGGVWGYTF
clone size: .
D gene: .
J gene: TRBJ1-2
V gene: TRBV28
CDR3 length: 12

CDR3 DNA: TGTGCCAGCACAATGAACACTGAAGCTTTCTTT
CDR3 protein: CASTMNTEAFF
clone size: .
D gene: .
J gene: TRBJ1-1
V gene: TRBV2
CDR3 length: 11

CDR3 DNA: TGTGCCAGCAGCGTAGTAGGCCAGGGCGTTAATGGCTACACCTTC
CDR3 protein: CASSVVGQGVNGYTF
clone size: .
D gene: .
J gene: TRBJ1-2
V gene: TRBV9
CDR3 length: 15

CDR3 DNA: TGTGCCAGCAGCTTGGCAGCAACTAATGAAAAACTGTTTTTT
CDR3 protein: CASSLAATNEKLFF
clone size: .
D gene: .
J gene: TRBJ1-4
V gene: TRBV5-6
CDR3 length: 14

CDR3 DNA: TGTGCCAGCAGCTTTCAGGTAATAACCAATGAGCAGTTCTTC
CDR3 protein: CASSFQVITNEQFF
clone size: .
D gene: .
J gene: TRBJ2-1
V gene: TRBV11-2
CDR3 length: 14

CDR3 DNA: TGTGCCAGCAGCTTAGGTGGCGGGAGCATGGATACGCAGTATTTT
CDR3 protein: CASSLGGGSMDTQYF
clone size: .
D gene: TRBD2
J gene: TRBJ2-3
V gene: TRBV7-3
CDR3 length: 15

CDR3 DNA: TGTGCCAGCCGGACAGGGGAGGCCGGGGAGCTGTTTTTT
CDR3 protein: CASRTGEAGELFF
clone size: .
D gene: TRBD1
J gene: TRBJ2-2
V gene: TRBV2
CDR3 length: 13

CDR3 DNA: TGCGCCAGCAGCCAAGATAGGGGTTTGGGTGGCTACACCTTC
CDR3 protein: CASSQDRGLGGYTF
clone size: .
D gene: .
J gene: TRBJ1-2
V gene: TRBV4-3
CDR3 length: 14

CDR3 DNA: TGTGCCAGCAGTGGATACACCGGGATAAGGGTGGGATCTTACGAGCAGTACTTC
CDR3 protein: CASSGYTGIRVGSYEQYF
clone size: .
D gene: .
J gene: TRBJ2-7
V gene: TRBV25-1
CDR3 length: 18

CDR3 DNA: TGTGCCAGCAGCCGTCCCGGGACAGGGATCGGAGGCTATGGCTACACCTTC
CDR3 protein: CASSRPGTGIGGYGYTF
clone size: few
D gene: TRBD1
J gene: TRBJ1-2
V gene: TRBV7-9
CDR3 length: 17

CDR3 DNA: TGCGCCAGCAGCTCGCGGGGACAGAATCTCAATGAGCAGTTCTTC
CDR3 protein: CASSSRGQNLNEQFF
clone size: .
D gene: .
J gene: TRBJ2-1
V gene: TRBV5-1
CDR3 length: 15

CDR3 DNA: TGTGCCAGCAGCTATACACTGAACACTGAAGCTTTCTTT
CDR3 protein: CASSYTLNTEAFF
clone size: .
D gene: .
J gene: TRBJ1-1
V gene: TRBV7-6
CDR3 length: 13

CDR3 DNA: TGTGCCAGCAGTTACCGACTAGCGGGGGGGAACTCTGGGGCCAACGTCCTGACTTTC
CDR3 protein: CASSYRLAGGNSGANVLTF
clone size: .
D gene: TRBD2
J gene: TRBJ2-6
V gene: TRBV6-2/TRBV6-3
CDR3 length: 19